This T cell receptor beta chain is drawn from a study of blood T cell repertoires in COVID-19 (dated by TCRdb to about 2020). In the study overall: Samples from collaborators originated in the United States, Italy and Spain and spanned both the acute and convalescent phases of COVID-19. The prospective study material was composed of cDNA or gDNA derived from T cells, B-cell-depleted T cells, or PBMCs. Deeply sampled blood TCRbeta repertoires from subjects exposed to, actively infected with, or recovered from COVID-19 were included in the dataset. A freely available public database, intended as a resource for researchers studying the immune response to SARS-CoV-2, is where the repertoires were released. Samples came from the ongoing ImmuneRACE study (first 160 participants) plus 1,254 subjects from 6 global collaborators. Nearly every sample came with metadata listing a de-identified subject ID, COVID-19 status, age in years and sex. Where available, HLA class I and class II types were obtained from metadata supplied by the sample provider rather than from assay-based typing.

TCRbeta CDR3 regions were amplified from genomic DNA by means of the immunoSEQ Assay, a bias-controlled multiplex PCR. From the authors' description of their analysis: Within the assay, amplification of reference gene primers was used to estimate how many nucleated cells each sample contained. Sequence reads were collapsed and filtered to measure the absolute abundance of every unique TCRbeta CDR3 rearrangement. Productive Simpson clonality was computed per sample as the square root of Simpson's diversity index over productive rearrangements. TCRdb holds this immuneACCESS table with in-frame rearrangements only. Some clones are missing; in checked studies, unresolved V genes explain under half, and the rest has no known cause. That table supplies the V and J calls and clone size; D and trimming were determined from the DNA. For this sample there are over 110,000 clones; roughly 83% appear just once. 5.5% of the sample rests with the top ten.

About this clone itself: What antigen it recognizes has not been identified. Base-call qualities are not available, and no considerably larger clone is one nucleotide away.

Summary of the overall study and its limitations: How much clinical and demographic metadata was included differed by source and by participant, and the metadata was provided uncurated.

Participants in the prospective study were enrolled through a virtual design, were aged roughly 18 to 100 years, and lived in approximately 25 United States geographic areas. To assign participants to cohorts, the prospective study relied on clinical history that participants themselves reported in a screening survey and a study questionnaire. In the prospective study, mobile phlebotomists collected whole blood, serum and a nasopharyngeal or oropharyngeal swab from each participant. Prospective study participants could optionally give additional blood draws and questionnaires over a roughly 2-month period. Blood samples from the prospective study were shipped frozen or at room temperature prior to DNA extraction. From its cysteine to its phenylalanine, the CDR3 spans 15 amino acids. CDR3 DNA only is kept here, 45 bases in frame from base 1. The junction shows trimming of 1 base on V and 4 bases on J, and the gene matches do not reach 6 bases of it. The germline V gene specifies LGHNA as CDR1 and YSLEER as CDR2.

The receptor was derived from a man aged 35 to 55 with acute COVID-19. The chain employs TRBV4-3 and TRBJ2-7, and 8 junctional nucleotides match TRBD1. Input material: PBMCs or T cells enriched from blood (not recorded which). Here the CDR3 is given as CASSQGKDREYEQYF. The sequenced DNA: TGCGCCAGCAGCCAAGGTAAGGACAGGGAGTACGAGCAGTACTTC.